A single sample is the source of the 26 T cell receptor beta chains below, sequenced in a study of response to subunit inactivated influenza vaccine. In TCRdb, the RT-PCR reads were re-called with MiXCR into one record per CDR3 protein. In the table there are around 200,000 distinct CDR3 sequences, roughly 8.7% of which are singletons. Sample: non-naive T cells sorted from PBMCs, taken on the day of vaccination. The receptors shown here come from a middle-aged man who received an inactivated influenza vaccine.

This clonotype was seen a few times. The V and J genes are TRBV20-1 and TRBJ2-1, with TRBD1 as a possible D gene (6 bases). Trimming removed 0 bases from V and 11 bases from J, with 14 bases in between. Germline lookup yields CDR1 DFQATT and CDR2 SNEGSKA (reference sequence). The CDR3 has 13 amino acids. The DNA for the CDR3 is TGCAGTGCTAGAGATCTCGTCCAGGGGAAGCAGTTCTTC. Translation gives CSARDLVQGKQFF.

V gene TRBV28 combines with J gene TRBJ2-7; D gene unclear. This CDR3 comprises 14 residues. V was shortened by 6 bases and J by 4 bases, with 16 bases between the two germline ends. Germline CDR1 MDHEN, CDR2 SYDVKM. CDR3 in amino acids: CASSFRVEGYEQYF. The DNA for the CDR3 is TGTGCCAGCAGCTTTAGGGTGGAAGGGTACGAGCAGTACTTC.

This clonotype was recorded at least ten times. This chain connects TRBV19 to TRBJ1-4; the D gene is possibly TRBD1 (5 bases). This CDR3 region has 13 residues. Between the trimmed V and J ends, which lost 6 bases and 3 bases, there was a span of 8 bases. Looked up from germline, CDR1 is LNHDA and CDR2 is SQIVND (reference sequence). The CDR3 is CASSGTANEKLFF. The CDR3 DNA follows: TGTGCCAGTAGCGGGACCGCTAATGAAAAACTGTTTTTT.

This clonotype was counted only a few times. The gene calls are TRBV10-2 and TRBJ1-1; D not certain. The CDR3 totals 12 residues. Trimming pared 8 bases from V and 2 bases from J, leaving 9 bases between. The V gene's germline CDR1 is WSHSY and CDR2 SAAADI. The CDR3, as DNA: TGCGCCAGCGGGGTTATCAACACTGAAGCTTTCTTT. Its protein product is CASGVINTEAFF.

The chain carries TRBV19 and TRBJ1-6; the D gene is possibly TRBD1 (6 bases). The CDR3 is 15 amino acids. Trimming took 5 bases from V and 9 from J, leaving 17 bases between them. Germline V gene sequence: CDR1 LNHDA, CDR2 SQIVND (reference sequence). In DNA form, the CDR3 reads TGTGCCAGTAGTTCAGGCCGAATCAGGGGTTCACCCCTCCACTTT. Residues: CASSSGRIRGSPLHF.

This clonotype came up a few times. V usage is TRBV30 and J usage is TRBJ2-3, with 10 bases aligning to TRBD2. The V gene's germline CDR1 is GTSNPN and CDR2 SVGIG (reference sequence). The CDR3 consists of 13 residues. V was clipped by 2 bases and J by 7 bases; unmatched bases: 3. CDR3 DNA: TGTGCCTGGAGTCGGGGACTAGCGCATACGCAGTATTTT. Its protein is CAWSRGLAHTQYF.

The rearrangement uses TRBV18 and TRBJ2-5; a possible D gene is TRBD2 (7 bases). The CDR3 spans 15 residues. V was shortened by 5 bases and J by 3 bases, with 16 bases between the two germline ends. The germline gives CDR1 KGHSH, CDR2 LQKENI. DNA of the CDR3: TGTGCCAGCTCAACTGGACTAGGGGGGAAAGAGACCCAGTACTTC. This translates into CASSTGLGGKETQYF.

The gene calls are TRBV28 and TRBJ2-7; a possible D gene is TRBD1 (6 bases). V was trimmed by 7 bases and J by 1 base, leaving 11 bases between them. The CDR3 loop spans 13 amino acids. Looked up from germline, CDR1 is MDHEN and CDR2 is SYDVKM. Written as DNA, the CDR3 is TGTGCCAGCATCTCTCAGGGGTCCTACGAGCAGTACTTC. Its protein is CASISQGSYEQYF.

CDR3: CASSVFSNNEQFF. Here the CDR3 DNA reads TGTGCCAGCAGCGTATTCTCGAATAATGAGCAGTTCTTC. The V call is TRBV9, the J call TRBJ2-1; D is ambiguous. The CDR3 has 13 amino acids. Trimming left V 1 base short and J 7 bases short, with 9 bases between. CDR1 is SGDLS, CDR2 YYNGEE, per germline. Using reference TRBV9 and TRBJ2-1 for the parts outside the CDR3, the full variable domain is DSGVTQTPKHLITATGQRVTLRCSPRSGDLSVYWYQQSLDQGLQFLIQYYNGEERAKGNILERFSAQQFPDLHSELNLSSLELGDSALYFCASSVFSNNEQFFGPGTRLTVL.

This clonotype was counted between two and nine times. The chain has TRBV6-5 and TRBJ2-7; perhaps TRBD1 as D (5 bases). Trimming pared 3 bases from V and 4 bases from J, leaving 10 bases between. In germline, CDR1 is MNHEY, CDR2 SVGAGI. The CDR3 extends over 13 amino acids. The CDR3: CASSYQGAYEQYF. The CDR3 nucleotides read TGTGCCAGCAGTTATCAGGGTGCGTACGAGCAGTACTTC.

Turning to this clonotype: An end of the junction differs from the germline gene, which may be a read error. The chain carries TRBV4-2 and TRBJ2-5; 8 positions match TRBD1. This CDR3 has 14 residues. The V gene's germline CDR1 is LGHNA and CDR2 YNFKEQ. The CDR3 loop reads CASSQEDRGGTQNF. CDR3 coding DNA: TGTGCCAGCAGCCAAGAAGACAGGGGCGGGACCCAGAACTTC.

This clonotype has a handful of counts. This chain links TRBV6-1 with TRBJ1-2; D possibly corresponds to TRBD1 (6 bases). The CDR3 contains 14 residues. Germline V CDR1 and CDR2: MNHNS, SASEGT. Trimming took off 10 bases at V and 1 base at J, with 16 bases between the two ends. CDR3 bases: TGTGCCACCCAGAAGGGGGAAAATAACTATGGCTACACCTTC. It is translated as CATQKGENNYGYTF.

This clonotype was found once. This chain connects TRBV6-5 to TRBJ2-5; maybe TRBD1 (6 bases). CDR3 length: 14 residues. Trimming stripped 2 bases from V and 5 bases from J, with 12 bases between. Germline V gives CDR1 MNHEY, CDR2 SVGAGI. CDR3: CASSYTTGSETQYF. CDR3 in DNA: TGTGCCAGCAGTTACACCACAGGGTCCGAGACCCAGTACTTC.

This clonotype was counted only a few times. The CDR3, as DNA: TGTGCCAGCAGTTTGACGGGGACAGGGTCAGGAAACACCATATATTTT. Translation gives CASSLTGTGSGNTIYF. The V gene is TRBV27, the J gene TRBJ1-3, with 9 positions matching TRBD1. J was trimmed by 4 bases and V by 3 bases; bases with no gene match: 7. CDR1 and CDR2 (germline): MNHEY, SMNVEV (reference sequence). The CDR3 consists of 16 residues.

Notes on this clonotype: A clone one base away is much larger, so this may be a read error. The chain couples TRBV5-6 to TRBJ2-5; TRBD2 matches at 11 bases. This CDR3 spans 17 amino acids. Germline CDR1 and CDR2: SGHDT and YYEEEE. The CDR3 bases are TGTGCCAGCGGCTTCTTGACTAGCGGGGCCCTCGGGGAGACCCAGTACTTC. This gives the protein CASGFLTSGALGETQYF.

This clonotype has more than one count but fewer than ten. J is TRBJ2-2 and V is TRBV19; a weak D match, TRBD2 (6 bases). Germline V gene data show CDR1 as LNHDA and CDR2 as SQIVND (reference sequence). The CDR3 extends over 16 amino acids. Trimming pared 5 bases from V and 7 bases from J, leaving 20 bases between. The CDR3 DNA is TGTGCCAGTAGTCTGCGGAGGGGCGCCGATTACGGGGAGCTGTTTTTT. Protein product: CASSLRRGADYGELFF.

A few counts support this clonotype. J is TRBJ1-2 and V is TRBV7-2, with 7 bases matching TRBD1. The germline V gene encodes CDR1 SGHTA and CDR2 FQGNSA. V shed 5 bases and J 8 bases; nucleotides not matched to a gene: 8. This CDR3 is built from 13 residues. The CDR3 region is CASSRDSRRGYTF. CDR3 DNA sequence: TGTGCCAGCAGCCGGGACAGCCGAAGGGGCTACACCTTC.

In its sample, this clonotype was seen a few times. The chain recombines TRBV7-8 with TRBJ1-5; 8 bases agree with TRBD1. The CDR3 spans 12 residues. Trimming removed 8 bases from V and 7 bases from J; junction bases left unmatched: 4. Germline V lookup: CDR1 SGHVS, CDR2 FQNEAQ. The CDR3 nucleotides read TGTGCCAGCGCACAGGGGGGGCAGCCCCAGCATTTT. Protein: CASAQGGQPQHF.

The genes are TRBV20-1 and TRBJ2-3; TRBD2 agrees at 9 bases. The CDR3 loop spans 16 amino acids. In germline, CDR1 is DFQATT, CDR2 SNEGSKA (reference sequence). Germline trimming cut 0 bases from V and 10 bases from J; bases unmatched to any gene: 14. CDR3 in amino acids: CSARDRLAGTSGPQYF. CDR3 nucleotide sequence: TGCAGTGCTAGAGATAGGCTAGCGGGGACCTCTGGCCCGCAGTATTTT.

This clonotype has at least ten counts. V gene TRBV27 combines with J gene TRBJ2-7, with 10 bases aligning to TRBD2. CDR1 MNHEY and CDR2 SMNVEV come from the germline V gene (reference sequence). The CDR3 is 14 amino acids. V shed 2 bases and J 2 bases; nucleotides not matched to a gene: 0. CDR3 in DNA: TGTGCCAGCAGTTTACTAGCGGGAGCCTACGAGCAGTACTTC. Translating gives CASSLLAGAYEQYF.

Concerning this clonotype: One end of the junction fails to match germline, which may point to a read error. The chain joins TRBV11-2 to TRBJ2-1, with D hard to call. Germline-derived CDR1 and CDR2 are SGHAT and FQNNGV. This CDR3 contains 15 residues. The CDR3 here is CASNRAPSSYDEQFF. The DNA for the CDR3 is TGTGCCAGCAATCGGGCCCCAAGCTCCTACGATGAGCAGTTCTTC.

The V call is TRBV9, the J call TRBJ2-5; 9 bases are shared with TRBD2. J was trimmed by 5 bases and V by 0 bases; bases with no gene match: 2. The CDR3 runs to 14 residues. From germline, CDR1 is SGDLS and CDR2 YYNGEE. The CDR3 DNA is TGTGCCAGCAGCGTAGGCGGGAGGGCTGAGACCCAGTACTTC. Translated, it gives CASSVGGRAETQYF. The whole variable domain, filled in from reference TRBV9 and TRBJ2-5, reads DSGVTQTPKHLITATGQRVTLRCSPRSGDLSVYWYQQSLDQGLQFLIQYYNGEERAKGNILERFSAQQFPDLHSELNLSSLELGDSALYFCASSVGGRAETQYFGPGTRLLVL.

In its sample, this clonotype was seen a few times. The V call is TRBV19, the J call TRBJ2-4; 7 bases line up with TRBD1. CDR3 length equals 14 residues. Trimming at V came to 1 base and at J to 7 bases, leaving 4 bases not matched to a gene. Per the germline V gene, CDR1 is LNHDA and CDR2 is SQIVND (reference sequence). The CDR3 is CASSIVQGSNIQYF. Written as DNA, the CDR3 is TGTGCCAGTAGTATAGTACAGGGGTCGAACATTCAGTACTTC.

The rearrangement joins TRBV2 to TRBJ2-1; 7 nucleotides align to TRBD1. CDR3 size: 15 residues. V lost 3 bases to trimming and J lost 3 bases; unmatched junction nucleotides: 5. Germline CDR1 and CDR2: SNHLY and FYNNEI. CDR3 region: CASSDRTGFYNEQFF. CDR3 nucleotide sequence: TGTGCCAGCAGTGACCGGACAGGATTCTACAATGAGCAGTTCTTC. Supplemented by reference TRBV2 and TRBJ2-1, the full variable domain reads EPEVTQTPSHQVTQMGQEVILRCVPISNHLYFYWYRQILGQKVEFLVSFYNNEISEKSEIFDDQFSVERPDGSNFTLKIRSTKLEDSAMYFCASSDRTGFYNEQFFGPGTRLTVL.

V is TRBV6-2 or TRBV6-3 and J is TRBJ2-7; TRBD1 or TRBD2 may be the D gene (5 bases each). From germline, CDR1 is MNHEY and CDR2 SVGEGT. The CDR3 loop spans 15 amino acids. Between the trimmed V and J ends, which lost 6 bases and 3 bases, there was a span of 18 bases. The DNA for the CDR3 is TGTGCCAGCAGCTACGCCCGGGACGGGAACTACGAGCAGTACTTC. Its translation: CASSYARDGNYEQYF.

In this sample, this clonotype turned up many times. This rearrangement joins TRBV29-1 to TRBJ1-1; possibly TRBD1 for D (5 bases). V was trimmed by 7 bases and J by 11 bases, leaving 20 bases between them. The CDR3 runs to 12 residues. Germline values: CDR1 SQVTM, CDR2 ANQGSEA. The CDR3: CSAGTGGIEAFF. CDR3 DNA: TGCAGCGCCGGGACCGGGGGGATTGAGGCTTTCTTT.